This is a list of T cell receptor beta chains from one sample in a study of CD4 T cells in relation to SARS-CoV-2 and coronaviruses. TCRdb's table, derived via immunoSEQ multiplex PCR, lists solely in-frame clones and lacks some. Seen here are tens of thousands of clones, 92% observed once, and the top ten hold 0.3% to 0.5%. Material for sequencing was naive CD4+ T cells from PBMCs. Receptors originate from an adult with COVID-19. CDR3s leave out the opening cysteine and the closing phenylalanine or tryptophan. The order of the fields is V gene, J gene, CDR3 protein.

v_gene: TRBV10-3
j_gene: TRBJ1-4
CDR3aa: AISEDTTNEKLF

v_gene: TRBV30
j_gene: TRBJ1-2
CDR3aa: AWSRDTGYGYT

v_gene: TRBV4-1
j_gene: TRBJ1-1
CDR3aa: ASYRRAGAISEAF

v_gene: TRBV27
j_gene: TRBJ2-7
CDR3aa: ASRRRDYYEQY

v_gene: TRBV3-1/TRBV3-2
j_gene: TRBJ2-1
CDR3aa: ASSQQGAYEQF

v_gene: TRBV5-1
j_gene: TRBJ2-7
CDR3aa: ASSLGGTAFDHEQY

v_gene: TRBV11-2
j_gene: TRBJ2-3
CDR3aa: ASSLEGQPGDTQY

v_gene: TRBV10-1
j_gene: TRBJ2-3
CDR3aa: ASSESDTDTQY

v_gene: TRBV6-5
j_gene: TRBJ1-3
CDR3aa: ATSLGTFSGNTIY

v_gene: TRBV6-1
j_gene: TRBJ1-1
CDR3aa: ASSWDGEAF

v_gene: TRBV11-1
j_gene: TRBJ2-3
CDR3aa: ASTQWATGTDTQY

v_gene: TRBV9
j_gene: TRBJ2-2
CDR3aa: ASSVNSRTGELF

v_gene: TRBV6-5
j_gene: TRBJ1-3
CDR3aa: ASSFVVAGRNTIY

v_gene: TRBV4-3
j_gene: TRBJ1-3
CDR3aa: ASSQAPDTSGNTIY

v_gene: TRBV5-8
j_gene: TRBJ2-3
CDR3aa: ASISGRVKDTQY

v_gene: TRBV7-9
j_gene: TRBJ2-5
CDR3aa: ASSPRQGRKY

v_gene: TRBV18
j_gene: TRBJ1-5
CDR3aa: ASSPPGSNQPQH

v_gene: TRBV7-3
j_gene: TRBJ2-1
CDR3aa: ASSSPPRDEQF

v_gene: TRBV30
j_gene: TRBJ1-2
CDR3aa: AWKGTYGYT

v_gene: TRBV6-4
j_gene: TRBJ2-3
CDR3aa: ASSRLAGESDTQY

v_gene: TRBV3-1/TRBV3-2
j_gene: TRBJ1-1
CDR3aa: ASSRRGGTEAF